Listed below are T cell receptor beta chains from one sample, sequenced in a study of cytomegalovirus exposure and HLA in healthy donors. Measured with immunoSEQ multiplex PCR; TCRdb has only the in-frame clones, and not every one. The sample has 200,000 to 250,000 clones, 76% seen once. Material: PBMCs. The receptors come from a man between 18 and 29 years old in good health and CMV-seronegative. Each CDR3 is given with its conserved first and last residue. Each record gives: D gene, V gene, J gene, CDR3 DNA, CDR3 protein. The D gene is left open where the match is weak.

TRBD1	TRBV5-1	TRBJ2-1	TGCGCCAGCAGCCCCCAGACCGGGGCAGGGGGCAATGAGCAGTTCTTC	CASSPQTGAGGNEQFF
TRBD1	TRBV2	TRBJ2-5	TGTGCCAGCAGTGATTTGGGGACAGGGGGCAGAGAGACCCAGTACTTC	CASSDLGTGGRETQYF
TRBD1	TRBV7-8	TRBJ1-2	TGTGCCAGCAGCTCGTTAAAGGGACAGGGAGGGGGCTACACCTTC	CASSSLKGQGGGYTF
.	TRBV5-1	TRBJ1-5	TGCGCCAGCAGCTTGGGGACAGAGTTCAATCAGCCCCAGCATTTT	CASSLGTEFNQPQHF
.	TRBV5-1	TRBJ2-7	TGCGCCAGCAGCCCAAACCCGACTGCCTACGAGCAGTACTTC	CASSPNPTAYEQYF
TRBD1	TRBV2	TRBJ1-4	TGTGCCACCCAGCGGCTACCAGGGGGTGAAAAACTGTTTTTT	CATQRLPGGEKLFF
TRBD1	TRBV5-1	TRBJ2-7	TGCGCCAGCAGCCCCCAGCGACCGGGACAGCTCTACGAGCAGTACTTC	CASSPQRPGQLYEQYF
.	TRBV21-1	TRBJ2-3	TGTGCCAGCAGCAATCTCGACCTGCGGGAGAGGGGAGATACGCAGTATTTT	CASSNLDLRERGDTQYF
.	TRBV7-6	TRBJ2-2	TGTGCCAGCTCGGTGGAGGCCGGGGAGCTGTTTTTT	CASSVEAGELFF
.	TRBV5-1	TRBJ2-6	TGCGCCAGCAGCCCCCGGGGTGGAGGGTCCGGGGCCAACGTCCTGACTTTC	CASSPRGGGSGANVLTF